This TCR beta chain was profiled in a study of blood T cell repertoires in COVID-19 (dated by TCRdb to about 2020). For the wider study: Samples covering the acute and convalescent phases of COVID-19 were provided by collaborators in the United States, Italy and Spain. The prospective study material was composed of cDNA or gDNA derived from T cells, B-cell-depleted T cells, or PBMCs. Deeply sampled blood TCRbeta repertoires from subjects exposed to, actively infected with, or recovered from COVID-19 were included in the dataset. The repertoires were released in a freely available public database meant as a resource for research on the immune response to SARS-CoV-2. Samples were obtained from the ongoing ImmuneRACE study (first 160 participants) and from roughly 1,300 subjects provided by 6 global collaborators. Nearly every sample came with metadata listing a de-identified subject ID, COVID-19 status, age in years and sex. Where available, HLA class I and class II types were taken from metadata supplied by the sample provider and were not determined by assay-based typing. General study outcomes and caveats: How much clinical and demographic metadata was included differed by source and by participant, and the metadata was provided uncurated.

CDR3 length: 12 amino acids, cysteine to phenylalanine. The retained sequence is limited to the CDR3, 36 bases, with the frame set at the first base. CDR1 and CDR2, per the germline V gene, are SNHLY and FYNNEI. Concerning this clone itself: Its recognized antigen is unknown. The junction departs from the called germline gene at one end, perhaps through a read error.

Each collaborating institution followed its own protocols to collect whole blood in K2EDTA tubes. For TCRbeta analysis, collaborators shipped samples in one of three forms: frozen whole blood, isolated PBMCs, or DNA extracted from either of those sample types. The immunoSEQ Assay, a bias-controlled multiplex PCR, was used to amplify TCRbeta CDR3 regions from genomic DNA. As for how the authors treated the data: The number of nucleated cells in each sample was estimated by amplification of reference gene primers within the assay. To quantify the absolute abundance of each unique TCRbeta CDR3 rearrangement, sequence reads were collapsed and filtered. Productive Simpson clonality was computed per sample as the square root of Simpson's diversity index over productive rearrangements. Not all clones reach the TCRdb copy of this immuneACCESS table, which keeps in-frame sequences only. Checked studies attribute under half of the gap to unresolved V genes and leave the rest unexplained. V, J and clone size are those of that table, while D and trimming were read from the DNA. The sample includes approximately 130,000 clones, with 84% observed a single time. The ten largest clonotypes hold roughly 13% of the sample.

This receptor was obtained from a human donor in a cohort sampled during active COVID-19. In this chain, TRBV2 is recombined with TRBJ1-2; too little of a D gene remains to name it. Sequencing was carried out using peripheral blood. The CDR3: CASSVPGLLSAF. The nucleotide sequence reads TGTGCCAGCAGTGTTCCAGGTCTCCTCTCCGCTTTC.